This T cell receptor (beta chain) was recorded in a study of PD-L1 blockade in urothelial cancer. Only in-frame clones appear in the TCRdb table, and some are missing; sequencing was by immunoSEQ multiplex PCR. The sample records more than 55,000 clones, around 84% being singletons. Here the sequenced sample was PBMCs, taken around atezolizumab (anti-PD-L1) treatment. The sequence derives from a man aged 50-60 years with urothelial cancer.

CDR3 nucleotides: TGTGCCAGTAGTACCAGGGGACTAGCGATCTACGAGCAGTACTTC. Its translation is CASSTRGLAIYEQYF. J is TRBJ2-7 and V is TRBV19; 10 bases are shared with TRBD2. V trimming: 4 bases; J trimming: 3 bases; junction bases outside the gene matches: 6. Per germline, CDR1 LNHDA and CDR2 SQIVND (reference sequence). The CDR3 spans 15 residues.